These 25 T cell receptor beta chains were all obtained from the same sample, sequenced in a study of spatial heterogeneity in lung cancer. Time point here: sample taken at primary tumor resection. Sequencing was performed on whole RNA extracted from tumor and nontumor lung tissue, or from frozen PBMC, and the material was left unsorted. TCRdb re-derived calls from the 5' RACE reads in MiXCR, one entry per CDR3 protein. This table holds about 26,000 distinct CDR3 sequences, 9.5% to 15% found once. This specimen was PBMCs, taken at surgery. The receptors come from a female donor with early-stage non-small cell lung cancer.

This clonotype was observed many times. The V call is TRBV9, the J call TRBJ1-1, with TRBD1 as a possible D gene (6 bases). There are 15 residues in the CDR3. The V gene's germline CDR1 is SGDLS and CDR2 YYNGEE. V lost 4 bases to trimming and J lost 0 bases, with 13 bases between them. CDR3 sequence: CASSPLTGMNTEAFF. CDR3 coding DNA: TGTGCCAGCAGCCCCCTTACAGGGATGAACACTGAAGCTTTCTTT.

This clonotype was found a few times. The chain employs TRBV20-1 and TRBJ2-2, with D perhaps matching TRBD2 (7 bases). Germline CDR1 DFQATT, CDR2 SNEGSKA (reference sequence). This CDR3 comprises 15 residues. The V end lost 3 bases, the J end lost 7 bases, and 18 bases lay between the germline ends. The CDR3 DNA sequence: TGCAGTGCTAGTCCGGGGGGCGGTTCGGTCGGGGAGCTGTTTTTT. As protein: CSASPGGGSVGELFF.

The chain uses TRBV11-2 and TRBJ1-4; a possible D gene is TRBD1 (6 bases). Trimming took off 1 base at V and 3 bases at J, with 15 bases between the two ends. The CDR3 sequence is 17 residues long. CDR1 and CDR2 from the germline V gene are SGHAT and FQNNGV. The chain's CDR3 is CASSLVAPGAANEKLFF. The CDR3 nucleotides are TGTGCCAGCAGCTTAGTTGCCCCGGGGGCGGCTAATGAAAAACTGTTTTTT. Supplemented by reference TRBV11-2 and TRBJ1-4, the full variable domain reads EAGVAQSPRYKIIEKRQSVAFWCNPISGHATLYWYQQILGQGPKLLIQFQNNGVVDDSQLPKDRFSAERLKGVDSTLKIQPAKLEDSAVYLCASSLVAPGAANEKLFFGSGTQLSVL.

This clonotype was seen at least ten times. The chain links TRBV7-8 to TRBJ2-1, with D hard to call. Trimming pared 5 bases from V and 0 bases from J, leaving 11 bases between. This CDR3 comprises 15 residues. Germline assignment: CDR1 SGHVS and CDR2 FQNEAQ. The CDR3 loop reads CASSPGLSSYNEQFF. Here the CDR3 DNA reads TGTGCCAGCAGCCCGGGCCTGAGCTCCTACAATGAGCAGTTCTTC.

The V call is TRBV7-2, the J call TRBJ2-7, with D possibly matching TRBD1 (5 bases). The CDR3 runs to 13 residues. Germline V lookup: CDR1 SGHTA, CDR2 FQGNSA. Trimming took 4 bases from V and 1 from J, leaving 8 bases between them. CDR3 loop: CASSSRDSYEQYV. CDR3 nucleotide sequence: TGTGCCAGCAGCTCCAGGGATTCCTACGAGCAGTACGTC.

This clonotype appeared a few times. In DNA form, the CDR3 reads TGTGCCAGCAGTGAATACGCAGGGGGCTATGAGCAGTTCTTC. Translated, it gives CASSEYAGGYEQFF. V usage is TRBV2 and J usage is TRBJ2-1, with 8 bases that match TRBD1. The CDR3 totals 14 residues. In germline, CDR1 is SNHLY, CDR2 FYNNEI. V shed 2 bases and J 8 bases; nucleotides not matched to a gene: 5.

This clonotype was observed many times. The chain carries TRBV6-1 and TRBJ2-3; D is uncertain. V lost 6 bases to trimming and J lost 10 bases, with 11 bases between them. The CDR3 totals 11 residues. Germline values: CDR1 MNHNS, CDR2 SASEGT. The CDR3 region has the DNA TGTGCCAGCAGGAGGACCTTTCCGCAGTATTTT. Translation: CASRRTFPQYF.

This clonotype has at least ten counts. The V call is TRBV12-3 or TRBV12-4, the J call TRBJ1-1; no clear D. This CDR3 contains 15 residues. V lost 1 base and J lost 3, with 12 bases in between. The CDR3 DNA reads TGTGCCAGCAGTTTAGTGAGGGAGAGGGACACTGAAGCTTTCTTT. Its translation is CASSLVRERDTEAFF.

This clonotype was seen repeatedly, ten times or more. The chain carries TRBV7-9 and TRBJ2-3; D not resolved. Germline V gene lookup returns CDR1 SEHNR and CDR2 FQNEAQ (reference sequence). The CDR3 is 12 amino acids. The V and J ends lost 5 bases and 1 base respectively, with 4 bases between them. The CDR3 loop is CASSHGTDTQYF. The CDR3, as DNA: TGTGCCAGCAGCCACGGCACAGATACGCAGTATTTT.

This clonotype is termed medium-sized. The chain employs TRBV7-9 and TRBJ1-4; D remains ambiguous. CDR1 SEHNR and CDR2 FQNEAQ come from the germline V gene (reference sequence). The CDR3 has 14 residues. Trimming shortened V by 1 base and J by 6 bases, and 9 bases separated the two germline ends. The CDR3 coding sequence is TGTGCCAGCAGCTTAGGGGTCGGAGATGAAAAACTGTTTTTT. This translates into CASSLGVGDEKLFF.

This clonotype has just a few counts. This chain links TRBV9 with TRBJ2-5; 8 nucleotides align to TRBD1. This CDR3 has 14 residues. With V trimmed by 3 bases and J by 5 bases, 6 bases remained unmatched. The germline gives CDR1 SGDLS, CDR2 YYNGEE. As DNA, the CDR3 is TGTGCCAGCAGCGAAGGGACAGGCGGGGAGACCCAGTACTTC. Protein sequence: CASSEGTGGETQYF.

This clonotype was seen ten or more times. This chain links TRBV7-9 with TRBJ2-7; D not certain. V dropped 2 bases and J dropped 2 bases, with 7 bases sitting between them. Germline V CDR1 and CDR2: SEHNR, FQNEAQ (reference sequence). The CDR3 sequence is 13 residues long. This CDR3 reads CASSLQTPYEQYF. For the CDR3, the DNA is TGTGCCAGCAGCTTACAGACGCCCTACGAGCAGTACTTC.

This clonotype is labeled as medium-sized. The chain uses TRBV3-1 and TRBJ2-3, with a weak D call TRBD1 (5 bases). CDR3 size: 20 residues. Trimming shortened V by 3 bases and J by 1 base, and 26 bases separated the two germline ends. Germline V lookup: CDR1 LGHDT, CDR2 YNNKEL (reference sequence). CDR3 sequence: CASSHSVPIDWGFGTDTQYF. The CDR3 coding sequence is TGTGCCAGCAGCCACTCGGTTCCGATAGATTGGGGCTTCGGCACAGATACGCAGTATTTT.

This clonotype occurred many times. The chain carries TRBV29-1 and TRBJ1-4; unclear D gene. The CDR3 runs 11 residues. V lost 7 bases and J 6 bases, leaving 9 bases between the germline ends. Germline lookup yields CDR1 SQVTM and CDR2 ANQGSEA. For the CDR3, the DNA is TGCAGCGCCCGGGCGTATGAAAAACTGTTTTTT. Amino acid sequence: CSARAYEKLFF.

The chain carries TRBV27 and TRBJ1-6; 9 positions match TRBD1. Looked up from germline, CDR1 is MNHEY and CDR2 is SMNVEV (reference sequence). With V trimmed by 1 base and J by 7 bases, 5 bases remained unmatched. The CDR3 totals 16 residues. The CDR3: CASSLLGQGRNSPLHF. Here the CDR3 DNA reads TGTGCCAGCAGTTTATTGGGACAGGGCAGGAATTCACCCCTCCACTTT.

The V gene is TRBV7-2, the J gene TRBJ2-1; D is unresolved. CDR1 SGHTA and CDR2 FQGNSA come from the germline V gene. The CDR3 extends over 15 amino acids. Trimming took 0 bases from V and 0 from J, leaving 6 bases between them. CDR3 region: CASSLAYSSYNEQFF. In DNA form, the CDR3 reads TGTGCCAGCAGCTTAGCGTATTCCTCCTACAATGAGCAGTTCTTC. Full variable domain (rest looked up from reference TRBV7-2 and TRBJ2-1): GAGVSQSPSNKVTEKGKDVELRCDPISGHTALYWYRQSLGQGLEFLIYFQGNSAPDKSGLPSDRFSAERTGGSVSTLTIQRTQQEDSAVYLCASSLAYSSYNEQFFGPGTRLTVL.

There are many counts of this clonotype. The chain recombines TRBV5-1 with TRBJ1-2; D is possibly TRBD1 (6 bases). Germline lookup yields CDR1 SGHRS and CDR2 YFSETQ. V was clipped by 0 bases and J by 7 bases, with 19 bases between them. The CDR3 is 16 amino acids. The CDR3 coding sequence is TGCGCCAGCAGCTTGGGGGACAATCTCCTGTCCGGTGGCTACACCTTC. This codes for CASSLGDNLLSGGYTF.

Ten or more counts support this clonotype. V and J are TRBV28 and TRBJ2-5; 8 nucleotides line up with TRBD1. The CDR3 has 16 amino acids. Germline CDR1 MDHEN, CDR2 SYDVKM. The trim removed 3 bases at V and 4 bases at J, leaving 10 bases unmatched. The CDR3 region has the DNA TGTGCCAGCAGTTTGTCCCCAGGGGGCGTTACAGAGACCCAGTACTTC. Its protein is CASSLSPGGVTETQYF. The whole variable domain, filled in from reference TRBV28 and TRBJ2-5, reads DVKVTQSSRYLVKRTGEKVFLECVQDMDHENMFWYRQDPGLGLRLIYFSYDVKMKEKGDIPEGYSVSREKKERFSLILESASTNQTSMYLCASSLSPGGVTETQYFGPGTRLLVL.

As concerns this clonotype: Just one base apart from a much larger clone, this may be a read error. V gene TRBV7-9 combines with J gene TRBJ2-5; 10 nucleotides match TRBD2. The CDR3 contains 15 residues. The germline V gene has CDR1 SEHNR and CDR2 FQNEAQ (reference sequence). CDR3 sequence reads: CTSSPDSLAGETQYF. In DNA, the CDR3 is TGTACCAGCAGCCCCGACTCACTAGCGGGGGAGACCCAGTACTTC.

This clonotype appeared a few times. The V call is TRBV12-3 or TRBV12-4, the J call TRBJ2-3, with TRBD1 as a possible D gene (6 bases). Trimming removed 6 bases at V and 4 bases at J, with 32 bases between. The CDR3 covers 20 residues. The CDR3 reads CASSRRDKTTSRIGSDTQYF. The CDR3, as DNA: TGTGCCAGCAGCCGTCGGGACAAGACCACCAGTCGTATTGGTTCAGATACGCAGTATTTT.

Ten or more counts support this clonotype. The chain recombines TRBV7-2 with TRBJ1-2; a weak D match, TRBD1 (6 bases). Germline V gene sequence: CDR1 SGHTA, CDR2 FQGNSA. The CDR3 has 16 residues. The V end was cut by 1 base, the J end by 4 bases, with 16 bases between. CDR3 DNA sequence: TGTGCCAGCAGCTTAGTTTTTCCGGGGGCCAGCTATGGCTACACCTTC. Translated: CASSLVFPGASYGYTF.

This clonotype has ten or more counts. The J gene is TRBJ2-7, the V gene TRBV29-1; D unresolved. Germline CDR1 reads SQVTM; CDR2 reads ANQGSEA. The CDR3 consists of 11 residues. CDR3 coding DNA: TGCAGAGCTGTACGGGCCGGGGAGCAGTACGTC. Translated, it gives CRAVRAGEQYV.

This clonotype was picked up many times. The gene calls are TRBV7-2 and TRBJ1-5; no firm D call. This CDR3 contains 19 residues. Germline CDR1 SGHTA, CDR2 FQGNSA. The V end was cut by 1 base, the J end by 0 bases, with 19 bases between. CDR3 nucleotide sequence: TGTGCCAGCAGCTTAGGCCCAGCGCAACCCCCCTATAGCAATCAGCCCCAGCATTTT. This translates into CASSLGPAQPPYSNQPQHF.

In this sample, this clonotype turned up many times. DNA of the CDR3: TGTGCCAGCGGAGGCAGTTTTGGCGCCGGGGAGCTGTTTTTT. Translated, it gives CASGGSFGAGELFF. The V call is TRBV27, the J call TRBJ2-2, with a possible D match to TRBD2 (5 bases). Germline CDR1 and CDR2: MNHEY and SMNVEV (reference sequence). The CDR3 sequence is 14 residues long. Between the trimmed V and J ends, which lost 8 bases and 6 bases, there was a span of 16 bases.

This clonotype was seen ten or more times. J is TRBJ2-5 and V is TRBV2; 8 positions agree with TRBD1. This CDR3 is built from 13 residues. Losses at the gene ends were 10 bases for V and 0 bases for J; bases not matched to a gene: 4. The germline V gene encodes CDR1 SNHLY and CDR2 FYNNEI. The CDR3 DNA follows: TGTGCCAAGACAGGGGCCAACCAAGAGACCCAGTACTTC. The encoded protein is CAKTGANQETQYF.